These T cell receptor beta chains were read from a single sample in a study of T-cell reconstitution after alpha-beta-depleted transplantation in children. MiXCR, run by TCRdb on the PCR reads, gives a single entry per CDR3 protein. The sample shows about half a million distinct CDR3 sequences, approximately 13% of them seen only once. Specimen: PBMCs from the stem cell graft donor, collected from the stem cell graft. These receptors all come from a human donor who donated a stem cell graft to a child with combined immunodeficiency. Both conserved end residues are part of each CDR3. Fields, in order: clone size, J gene, CDR3 length, V gene, D gene, CDR3 protein, CDR3 DNA. D genes are given only for firm matches. Clone size, where shown, is once, few, many, or a class for clones that have expanded.

abundance: few
j_gene: TRBJ1-2
len: 15
v_gene: TRBV5-6
d_gene: -
CDR3aa: CASSLGPQQGLGYTF
CDR3nt: TGTGCCAGCAGCTTGGGCCCCCAACAGGGACTGGGCTACACCTTC

abundance: few
j_gene: TRBJ1-5
len: 16
v_gene: TRBV12-3/TRBV12-4
d_gene: TRBD1
CDR3aa: CASSLDRGLGNQPQHF
CDR3nt: TGTGCCAGCAGTTTGGACAGGGGCTTAGGCAATCAGCCCCAGCATTTT

abundance: few
j_gene: TRBJ1-2
len: 15
v_gene: TRBV12-3/TRBV12-4
d_gene: -
CDR3aa: CASSPRGGAGYGYTF
CDR3nt: TGTGCCAGCAGTCCCCGTGGGGGCGCGGGCTATGGCTACACCTTC

abundance: -
j_gene: TRBJ2-3
len: 15
v_gene: TRBV18
d_gene: -
CDR3aa: CASSPMSQSTDTQYF
CDR3nt: TGTGCCAGCTCACCAATGTCACAGAGCACAGATACGCAGTATTTT

abundance: few
j_gene: TRBJ1-1
len: 15
v_gene: TRBV4-2
d_gene: -
CDR3aa: CASSQKQGENTEAFF
CDR3nt: TGTGCCAGCAGCCAGAAACAGGGCGAGAACACTGAAGCTTTCTTT

abundance: many
j_gene: TRBJ2-1
len: 13
v_gene: TRBV4-3
d_gene: TRBD1
CDR3aa: CASSHRTGNEQFF
CDR3nt: TGCGCCAGCAGCCATAGGACAGGGAATGAGCAGTTCTTC

abundance: few
j_gene: TRBJ2-1
len: 16
v_gene: TRBV20-1
d_gene: -
CDR3aa: CSATPPTGQVYNEQFF
CDR3nt: TGCAGTGCTACCCCGCCGACAGGTCAAGTCTACAATGAGCAGTTCTTC

abundance: -
j_gene: TRBJ1-6
len: 14
v_gene: TRBV12-3/TRBV12-4
d_gene: TRBD1
CDR3aa: CASSGTGGNSPLHF
CDR3nt: TGTGCCAGCAGTGGGACAGGGGGTAATTCACCCCTCCACTTT

abundance: few
j_gene: TRBJ1-1
len: 14
v_gene: TRBV9
d_gene: -
CDR3aa: CASSVEVRNTEAFF
CDR3nt: TGTGCCAGCAGCGTAGAAGTACGGAACACTGAAGCTTTCTTT

abundance: many
j_gene: TRBJ2-1
len: 14
v_gene: TRBV14
d_gene: TRBD1
CDR3aa: CASSPGTGYGEQFF
CDR3nt: TGTGCCAGCAGCCCCGGGACAGGTTACGGTGAGCAGTTCTTC

abundance: many
j_gene: TRBJ2-1
len: 15
v_gene: TRBV5-4
d_gene: -
CDR3aa: CASSSARSSYNEQFF
CDR3nt: TGTGCCAGCAGCTCCGCGAGGAGCTCCTACAATGAGCAGTTCTTC

abundance: many
j_gene: TRBJ2-1
len: 15
v_gene: TRBV6-4
d_gene: TRBD2
CDR3aa: CASSLNSGGYNEQFF
CDR3nt: TGTGCCAGCAGTCTAAATAGCGGGGGGTACAATGAGCAGTTCTTC

abundance: many
j_gene: TRBJ1-2
len: 13
v_gene: TRBV6-6
d_gene: -
CDR3aa: CASSYGGDDGYTF
CDR3nt: TGTGCCAGCAGTTACGGGGGGGACGATGGCTACACCTTC

abundance: few
j_gene: TRBJ1-2
len: 15
v_gene: TRBV5-1
d_gene: -
CDR3aa: CASSLGSGTNYGYTF
CDR3nt: TGCGCCAGCAGCTTAGGCTCGGGGACTAACTATGGCTACACCTTC

abundance: few
j_gene: TRBJ2-2
len: 14
v_gene: TRBV6-2/TRBV6-3
d_gene: TRBD2
CDR3aa: CASRTSPATGELFF
CDR3nt: TGTGCCAGCAGGACTAGCCCTGCCACCGGGGAGCTGTTTTTT

abundance: many
j_gene: TRBJ2-2
len: 15
v_gene: TRBV20-1
d_gene: -
CDR3aa: CSARATGWNTGELFF
CDR3nt: TGCAGTGCTAGAGCAACAGGGTGGAACACCGGGGAGCTGTTTTTT